This record concerns one T cell receptor (beta chain) sequence. This record comes from a study of control samples from healthy donors and cancer patients. The germline V and J ends were trimmed by 3 bases and 8 bases, with 13 bases remaining between them. The V gene's germline CDR1 is ENHRY and CDR2 SYGVKD. The CDR3 sequence is 13 residues long. The protocol was immunoSEQ multiplex PCR, while the TCRdb copy is restricted to in-frame clones and leaves out a portion. Among tens of thousands of clones listed, over 65% were seen once. The receptor comes from a male donor with melanoma. Sample: formalin-fixed, paraffin-embedded tissue. The chain has TRBV10-3 and TRBJ1-2, with D perhaps TRBD1 (5 bases). The CDR3 bases are TGTGCCATCAGTGACAGCTGGGGGGAGGGCTACACCTTC. Translating gives CAISDSWGEGYTF.